This T cell receptor beta chain was sequenced for a study of monozygotic twins with inflammatory bowel disease. Reanalyzing the 5' RACE reads, TCRdb keeps one entry per CDR3 protein, without DNA. This sample's table reports fewer than 350,000 distinct CDR3 sequences. Donors gave around 2.5 ml of blood apiece. Germline V gives CDR1 DFQATT, CDR2 SNEGSKA (reference sequence). CDR3 length equals 14 residues. Sequencing was performed on blood. The chain uses TRBV20-1 and TRBJ1-6. The receptor's source is a human donor with ulcerative colitis or Crohn's disease, or a healthy co-twin of an affected twin (not recorded which). CDR3 protein: CSARATGGVPPLHF.